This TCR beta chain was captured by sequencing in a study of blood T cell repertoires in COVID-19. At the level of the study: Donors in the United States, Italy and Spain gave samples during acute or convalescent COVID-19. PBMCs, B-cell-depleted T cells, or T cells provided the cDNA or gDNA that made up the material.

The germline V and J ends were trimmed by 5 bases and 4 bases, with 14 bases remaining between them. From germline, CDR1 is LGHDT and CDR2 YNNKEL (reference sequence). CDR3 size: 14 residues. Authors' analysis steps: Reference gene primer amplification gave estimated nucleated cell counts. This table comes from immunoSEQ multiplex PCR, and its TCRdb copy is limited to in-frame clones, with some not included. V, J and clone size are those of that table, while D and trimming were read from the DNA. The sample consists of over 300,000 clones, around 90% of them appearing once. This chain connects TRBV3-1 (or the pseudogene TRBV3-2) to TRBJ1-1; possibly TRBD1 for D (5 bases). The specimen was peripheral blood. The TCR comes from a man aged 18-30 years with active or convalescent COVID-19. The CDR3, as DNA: TGTGCCAGCAGCTATACTACCGGGGGCACTGAAGCTTTCTTT. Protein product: CASSYTTGGTEAFF.